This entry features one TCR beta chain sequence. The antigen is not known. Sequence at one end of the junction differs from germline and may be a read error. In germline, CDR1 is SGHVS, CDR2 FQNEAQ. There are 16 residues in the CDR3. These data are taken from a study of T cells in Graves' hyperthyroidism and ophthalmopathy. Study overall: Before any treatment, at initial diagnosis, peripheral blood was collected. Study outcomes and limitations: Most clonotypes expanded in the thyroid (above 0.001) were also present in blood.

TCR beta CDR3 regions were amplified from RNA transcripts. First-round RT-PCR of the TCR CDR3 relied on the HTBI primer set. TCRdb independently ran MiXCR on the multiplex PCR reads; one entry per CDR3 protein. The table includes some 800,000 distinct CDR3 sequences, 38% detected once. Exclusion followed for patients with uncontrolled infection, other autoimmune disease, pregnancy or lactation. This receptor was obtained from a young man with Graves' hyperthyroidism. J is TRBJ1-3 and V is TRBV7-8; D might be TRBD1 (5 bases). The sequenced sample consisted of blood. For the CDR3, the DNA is TGTGTCAGCAGCGACCACCCGACAGCGCTTGGAAACACCATATATTTT. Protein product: CVSSDHPTALGNTIYF.